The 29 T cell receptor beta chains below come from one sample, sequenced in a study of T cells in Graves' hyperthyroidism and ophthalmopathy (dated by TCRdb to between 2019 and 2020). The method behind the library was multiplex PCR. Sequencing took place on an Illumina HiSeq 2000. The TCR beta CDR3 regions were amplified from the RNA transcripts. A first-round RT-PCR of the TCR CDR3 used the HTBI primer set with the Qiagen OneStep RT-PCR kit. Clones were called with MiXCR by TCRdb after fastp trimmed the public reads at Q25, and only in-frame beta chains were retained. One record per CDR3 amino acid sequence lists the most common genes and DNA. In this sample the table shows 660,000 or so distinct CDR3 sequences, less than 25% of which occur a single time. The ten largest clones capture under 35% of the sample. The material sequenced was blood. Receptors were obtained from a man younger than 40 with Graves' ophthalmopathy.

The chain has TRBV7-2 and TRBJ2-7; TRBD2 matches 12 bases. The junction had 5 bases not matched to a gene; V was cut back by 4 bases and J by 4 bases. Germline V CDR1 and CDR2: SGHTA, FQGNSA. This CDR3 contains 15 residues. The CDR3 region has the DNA TGTGCCAGCAGCTCCTCACTAGCGGGAGGTTACGAGCAGTACTTC. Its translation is CASSSSLAGGYEQYF. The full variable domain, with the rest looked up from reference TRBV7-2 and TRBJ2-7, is GAGVSQSPSNKVTEKGKDVELRCDPISGHTALYWYRQSLGQGLEFLIYFQGNSAPDKSGLPSDRFSAERTGGSVSTLTIQRTQQEDSAVYLCASSSSLAGGYEQYFGPGTRLTVT.

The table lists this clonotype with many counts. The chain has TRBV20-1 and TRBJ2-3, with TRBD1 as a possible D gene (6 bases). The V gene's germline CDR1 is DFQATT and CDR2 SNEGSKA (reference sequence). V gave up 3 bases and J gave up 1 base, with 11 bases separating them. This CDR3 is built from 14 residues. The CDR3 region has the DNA TGCAGTGCTAGCCTTGGACAGCGCACAGATACGCAGTATTTT. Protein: CSASLGQRTDTQYF.

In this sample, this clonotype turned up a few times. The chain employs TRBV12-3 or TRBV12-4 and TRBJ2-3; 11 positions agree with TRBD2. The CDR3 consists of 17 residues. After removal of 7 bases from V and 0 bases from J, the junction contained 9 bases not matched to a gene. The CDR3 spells CASTKGGLAASTDTQYF. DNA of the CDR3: TGTGCCAGCACAAAAGGGGGACTAGCGGCTAGCACAGATACGCAGTATTTT.

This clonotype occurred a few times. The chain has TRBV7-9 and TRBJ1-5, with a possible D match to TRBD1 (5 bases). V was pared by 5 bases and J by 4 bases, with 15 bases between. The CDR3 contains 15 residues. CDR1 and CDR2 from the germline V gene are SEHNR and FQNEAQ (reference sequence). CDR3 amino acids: CASSLSQGFNQPQHF. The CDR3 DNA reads TGTGCCAGCAGCCTAAGTCAGGGATTTAATCAGCCCCAGCATTTT.

The CDR3 here is CASSYIGGEGTPQHF. The CDR3 DNA is TGTGCCAGCAGTTACATCGGGGGCGAGGGTACCCCCCAGCATTTT. This chain uses TRBV6-6 with TRBJ1-5, with D possibly matching TRBD1 (6 bases). V lost 2 bases and J lost 10, with 18 bases in between. CDR3 length: 15 residues. Germline lookup yields CDR1 MNHNY and CDR2 SVGAGI (reference sequence).

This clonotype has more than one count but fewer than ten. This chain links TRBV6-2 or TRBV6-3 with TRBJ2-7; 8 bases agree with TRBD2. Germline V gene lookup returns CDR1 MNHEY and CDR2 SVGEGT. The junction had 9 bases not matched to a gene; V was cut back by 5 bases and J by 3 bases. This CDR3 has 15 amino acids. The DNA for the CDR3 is TGTGCCAGCAGTAAACCTAGCGGGCTCGACTACGAGCAGTACTTC. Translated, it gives CASSKPSGLDYEQYF.

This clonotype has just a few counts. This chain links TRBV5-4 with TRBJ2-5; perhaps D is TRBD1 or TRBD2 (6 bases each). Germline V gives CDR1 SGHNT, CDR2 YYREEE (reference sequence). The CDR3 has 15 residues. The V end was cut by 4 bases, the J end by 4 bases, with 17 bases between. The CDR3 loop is CASSQQAGGGETQYF. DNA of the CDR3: TGTGCCAGCAGCCAGCAAGCAGGAGGGGGAGAGACCCAGTACTTC. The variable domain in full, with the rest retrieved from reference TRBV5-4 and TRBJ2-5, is ETGVTQSPTHLIKTRGQQVTLRCSSQSGHNTVSWYQQALGQGPQFIFQYYREEENGRGNFPPRFSGLQFPNYSSELNVNALELDDSALYLCASSQQAGGGETQYFGPGTRLLVL.

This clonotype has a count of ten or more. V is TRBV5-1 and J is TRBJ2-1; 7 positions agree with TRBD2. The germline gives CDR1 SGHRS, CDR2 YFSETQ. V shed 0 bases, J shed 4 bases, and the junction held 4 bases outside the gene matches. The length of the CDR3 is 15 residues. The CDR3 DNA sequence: TGCGCCAGCAGCTTGGGGCTAGCGGAGTACAATGAGCAGTTCTTC. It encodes CASSLGLAEYNEQFF.

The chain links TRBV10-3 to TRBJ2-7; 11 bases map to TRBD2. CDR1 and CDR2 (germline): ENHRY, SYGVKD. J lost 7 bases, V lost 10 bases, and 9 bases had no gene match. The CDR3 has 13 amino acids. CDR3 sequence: CATVLAGGLEQYF. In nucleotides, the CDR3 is TGTGCCACCGTATTAGCGGGAGGGTTGGAGCAGTACTTC.

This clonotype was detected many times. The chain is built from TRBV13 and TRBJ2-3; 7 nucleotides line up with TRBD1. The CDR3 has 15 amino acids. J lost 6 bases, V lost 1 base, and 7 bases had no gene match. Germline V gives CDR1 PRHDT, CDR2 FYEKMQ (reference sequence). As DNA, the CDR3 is TGTGCCAGCAGCTTAGTGCGTGACAGGGAGGATACGCAGTATTTT. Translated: CASSLVRDREDTQYF.

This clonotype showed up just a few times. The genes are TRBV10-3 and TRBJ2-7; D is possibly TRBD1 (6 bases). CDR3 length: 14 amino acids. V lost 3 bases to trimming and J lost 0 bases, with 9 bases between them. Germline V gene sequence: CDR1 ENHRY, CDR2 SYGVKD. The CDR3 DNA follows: TGTGCCATCAGTGAAGACAGGAGCTCCTACGAGCAGTACTTC. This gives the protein CAISEDRSSYEQYF.

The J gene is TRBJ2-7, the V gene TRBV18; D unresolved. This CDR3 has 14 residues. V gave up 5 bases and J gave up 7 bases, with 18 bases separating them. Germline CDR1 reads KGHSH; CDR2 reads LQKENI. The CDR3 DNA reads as TGTGCCAGCTCATTTGAGAACCAGAGAGCAGAGCAGTACTTC. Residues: CASSFENQRAEQYF.

CDR3 DNA sequence: TGCAGTGCTGAACCGGGTCTTACCCTAGCCAAAAACATTCAGTACTTC. Its protein is CSAEPGLTLAKNIQYF. J is TRBJ2-4 and V is TRBV20-1; D gene unclear. CDR3 length: 16 residues. Germline loops: CDR1 DFQATT, CDR2 SNEGSKA (reference sequence). V was pared by 5 bases and J by 0 bases, with 17 bases between.

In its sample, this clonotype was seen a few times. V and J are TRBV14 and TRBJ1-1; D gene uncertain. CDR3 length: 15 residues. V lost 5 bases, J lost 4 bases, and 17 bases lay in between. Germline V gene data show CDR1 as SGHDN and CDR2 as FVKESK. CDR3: CASSEKGPWGTEAFF. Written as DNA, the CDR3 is TGTGCCAGCAGCGAGAAAGGCCCTTGGGGCACTGAAGCTTTCTTT.

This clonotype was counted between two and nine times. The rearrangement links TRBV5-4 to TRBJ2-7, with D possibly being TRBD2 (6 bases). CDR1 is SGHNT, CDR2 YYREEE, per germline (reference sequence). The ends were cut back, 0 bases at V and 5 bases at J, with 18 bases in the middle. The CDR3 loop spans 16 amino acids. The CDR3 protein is CASSLDPVGGTHEQYF. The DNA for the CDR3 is TGTGCCAGCAGCTTGGATCCTGTGGGGGGAACCCACGAGCAGTACTTC.

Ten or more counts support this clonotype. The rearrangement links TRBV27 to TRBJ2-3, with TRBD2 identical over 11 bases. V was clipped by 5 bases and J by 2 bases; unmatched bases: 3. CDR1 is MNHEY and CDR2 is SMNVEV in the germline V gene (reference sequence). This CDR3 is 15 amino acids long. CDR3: CASSATSGVTDTQYF. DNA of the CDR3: TGTGCCAGCAGTGCGACTAGCGGGGTCACAGATACGCAGTATTTT.

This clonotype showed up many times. CDR3 in DNA: TGTGCCAGCAGTGCCGGAGGGGCGTACACCGGGGAGCTGTTTTTT. Residues: CASSAGGAYTGELFF. The V gene is TRBV28, the J gene TRBJ2-2; possibly TRBD2 for D (6 bases). The germline V gene encodes CDR1 MDHEN and CDR2 SYDVKM. The CDR3 has 15 amino acids. The V end was cut by 5 bases, the J end by 3 bases, with 13 bases between.

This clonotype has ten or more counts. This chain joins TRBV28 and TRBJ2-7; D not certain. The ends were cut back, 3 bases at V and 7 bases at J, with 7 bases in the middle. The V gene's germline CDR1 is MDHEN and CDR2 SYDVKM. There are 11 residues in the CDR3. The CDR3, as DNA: TGTGCCAGCAGTTTCCGCCGGGAGCAGTACTTC. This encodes CASSFRREQYF. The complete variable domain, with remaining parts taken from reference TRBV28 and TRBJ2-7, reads DVKVTQSSRYLVKRTGEKVFLECVQDMDHENMFWYRQDPGLGLRLIYFSYDVKMKEKGDIPEGYSVSREKKERFSLILESASTNQTSMYLCASSFRREQYFGPGTRLTVT.

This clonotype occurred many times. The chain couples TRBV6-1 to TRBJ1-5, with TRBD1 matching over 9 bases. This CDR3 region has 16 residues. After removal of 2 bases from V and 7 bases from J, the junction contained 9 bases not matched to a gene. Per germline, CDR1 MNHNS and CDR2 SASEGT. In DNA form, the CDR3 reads TGTGCCAGCAGTGAACGGGACAGGGCGGGATCCCAGCCCCAGCATTTT. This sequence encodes CASSERDRAGSQPQHF.

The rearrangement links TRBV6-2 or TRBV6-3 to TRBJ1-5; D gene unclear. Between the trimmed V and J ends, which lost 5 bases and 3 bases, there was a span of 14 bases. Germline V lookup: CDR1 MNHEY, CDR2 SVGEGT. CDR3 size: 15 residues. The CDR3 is CASSTTPQNNQPQHF. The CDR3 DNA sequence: TGTGCCAGCAGTACGACACCACAAAACAATCAGCCCCAGCATTTT.

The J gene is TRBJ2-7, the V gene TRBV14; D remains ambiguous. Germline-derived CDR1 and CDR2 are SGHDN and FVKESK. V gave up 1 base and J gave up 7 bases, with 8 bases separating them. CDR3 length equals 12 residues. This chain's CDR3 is CASSQVLGEQYF. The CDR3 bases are TGTGCCAGCAGCCAAGTCCTTGGGGAGCAGTACTTC.

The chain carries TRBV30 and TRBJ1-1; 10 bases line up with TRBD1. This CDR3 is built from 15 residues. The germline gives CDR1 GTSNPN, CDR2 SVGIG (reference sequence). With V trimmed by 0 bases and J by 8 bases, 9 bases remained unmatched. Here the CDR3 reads CAWSVPDRGPGEAFF. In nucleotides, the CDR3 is TGTGCCTGGAGTGTCCCCGACAGGGGGCCGGGAGAAGCTTTCTTT.

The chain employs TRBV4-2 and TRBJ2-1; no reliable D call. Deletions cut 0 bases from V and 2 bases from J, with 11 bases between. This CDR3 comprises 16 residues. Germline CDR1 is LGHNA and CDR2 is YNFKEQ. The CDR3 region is CASSQDNGVPYNEQFF. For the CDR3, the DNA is TGTGCCAGCAGCCAAGATAACGGCGTACCCTACAATGAGCAGTTCTTC.

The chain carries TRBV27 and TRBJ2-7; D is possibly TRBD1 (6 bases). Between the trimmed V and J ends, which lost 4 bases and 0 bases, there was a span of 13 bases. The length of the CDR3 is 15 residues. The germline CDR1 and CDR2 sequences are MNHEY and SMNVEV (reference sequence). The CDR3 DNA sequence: TGTGCCAGCAGTTCGCCCAGGGGCTCCTCCTACGAGCAGTACTTC. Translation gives CASSSPRGSSYEQYF.

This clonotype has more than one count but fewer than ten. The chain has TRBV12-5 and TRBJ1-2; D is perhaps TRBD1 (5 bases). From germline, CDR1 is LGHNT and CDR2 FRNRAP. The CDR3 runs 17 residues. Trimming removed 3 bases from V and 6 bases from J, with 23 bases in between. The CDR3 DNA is TGTGCTAGTGGTTTTTCTCCATACGGATCCCAGGGAGATGGCTACACCTTC. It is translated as CASGFSPYGSQGDGYTF.

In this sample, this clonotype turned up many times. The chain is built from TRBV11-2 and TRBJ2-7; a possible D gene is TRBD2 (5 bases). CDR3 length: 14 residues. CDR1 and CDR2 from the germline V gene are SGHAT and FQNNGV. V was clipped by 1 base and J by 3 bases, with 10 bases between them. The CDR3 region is CASSLGLAIYEQYF. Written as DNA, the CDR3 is TGTGCCAGCAGCTTAGGGCTAGCAATCTACGAGCAGTACTTC.

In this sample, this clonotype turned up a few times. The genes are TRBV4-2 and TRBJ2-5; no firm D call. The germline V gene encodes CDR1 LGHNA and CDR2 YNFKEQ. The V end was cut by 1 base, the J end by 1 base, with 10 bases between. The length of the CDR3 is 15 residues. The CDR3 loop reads CASSQVSTGQETQYF. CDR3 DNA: TGTGCCAGCAGCCAAGTGTCCACTGGCCAAGAGACCCAGTACTTC.

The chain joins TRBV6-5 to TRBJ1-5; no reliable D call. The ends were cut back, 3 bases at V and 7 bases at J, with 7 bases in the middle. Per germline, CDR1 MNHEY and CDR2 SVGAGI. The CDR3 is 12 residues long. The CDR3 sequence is CASSYLAQPQHF. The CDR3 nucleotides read TGTGCCAGCAGTTATTTGGCACAGCCCCAGCATTTT.

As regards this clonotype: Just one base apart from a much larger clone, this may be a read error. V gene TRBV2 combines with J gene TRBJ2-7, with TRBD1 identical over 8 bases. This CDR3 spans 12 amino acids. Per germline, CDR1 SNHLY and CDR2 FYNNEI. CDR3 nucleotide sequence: TGTGCCAGCAGGCAGGGGGCCGGAGAGCGGTACTTC. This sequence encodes CASRQGAGERYF. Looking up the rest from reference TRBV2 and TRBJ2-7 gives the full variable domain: EPEVTQTPSHQVTQMGQEVILRCVPISNHLYFYWYRQILGQKVEFLVSFYNNEISEKSEIFDDQFSVERPDGSNFTLKIRSTKLEDSAMYFCASRQGAGERYFGPGTRLTVT.